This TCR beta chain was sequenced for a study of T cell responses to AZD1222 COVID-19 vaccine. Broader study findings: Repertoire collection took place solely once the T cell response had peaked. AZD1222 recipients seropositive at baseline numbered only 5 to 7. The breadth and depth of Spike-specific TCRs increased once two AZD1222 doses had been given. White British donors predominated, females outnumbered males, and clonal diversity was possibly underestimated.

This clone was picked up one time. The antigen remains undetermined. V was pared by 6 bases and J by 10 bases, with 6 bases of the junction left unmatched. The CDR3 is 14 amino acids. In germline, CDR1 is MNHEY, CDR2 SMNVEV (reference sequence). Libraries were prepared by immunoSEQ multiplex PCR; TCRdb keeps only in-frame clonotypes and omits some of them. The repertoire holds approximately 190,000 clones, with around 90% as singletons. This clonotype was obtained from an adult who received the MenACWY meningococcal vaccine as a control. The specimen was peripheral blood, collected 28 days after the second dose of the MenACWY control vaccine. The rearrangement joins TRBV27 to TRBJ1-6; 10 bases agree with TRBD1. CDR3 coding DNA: TGTGCCAGCAGAAGGGGACAGGGGTGGTCACCCCTCCACTTT. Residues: CASRRGQGWSPLHF.